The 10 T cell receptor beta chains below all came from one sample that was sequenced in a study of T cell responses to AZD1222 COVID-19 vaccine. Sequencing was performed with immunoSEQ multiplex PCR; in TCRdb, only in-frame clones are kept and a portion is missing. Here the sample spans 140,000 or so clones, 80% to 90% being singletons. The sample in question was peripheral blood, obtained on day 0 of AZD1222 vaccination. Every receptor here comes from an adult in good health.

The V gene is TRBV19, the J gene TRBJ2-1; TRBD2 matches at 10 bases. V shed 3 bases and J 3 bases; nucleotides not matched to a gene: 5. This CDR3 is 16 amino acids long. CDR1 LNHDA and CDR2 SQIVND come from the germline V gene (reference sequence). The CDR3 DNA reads TGTGCCAGTAGTATGGGTAGCGGGGGGCACTACAATGAGCAGTTCTTC. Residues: CASSMGSGGHYNEQFF.

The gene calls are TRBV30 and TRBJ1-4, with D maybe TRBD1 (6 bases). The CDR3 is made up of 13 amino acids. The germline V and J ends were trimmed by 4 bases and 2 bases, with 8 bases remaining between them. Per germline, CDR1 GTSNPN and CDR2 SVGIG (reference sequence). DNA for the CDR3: TGTGCCTGGATGACAGGTACTAATGAAAAACTGTTTTTT. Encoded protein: CAWMTGTNEKLFF.

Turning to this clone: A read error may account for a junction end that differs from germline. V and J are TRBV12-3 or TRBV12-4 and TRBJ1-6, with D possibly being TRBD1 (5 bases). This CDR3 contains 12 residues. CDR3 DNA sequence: TGTGCCAGCAGCTCCGGGGACGGGAAAACGATTTTT. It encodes CASSSGDGKTIF.

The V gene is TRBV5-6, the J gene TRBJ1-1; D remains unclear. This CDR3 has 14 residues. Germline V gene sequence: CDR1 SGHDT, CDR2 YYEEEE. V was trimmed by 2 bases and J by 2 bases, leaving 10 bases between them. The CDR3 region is CASSLNSLNTEAFF. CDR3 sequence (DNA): TGTGCCAGCAGCTTAAACAGCCTAAACACTGAAGCTTTCTTT.

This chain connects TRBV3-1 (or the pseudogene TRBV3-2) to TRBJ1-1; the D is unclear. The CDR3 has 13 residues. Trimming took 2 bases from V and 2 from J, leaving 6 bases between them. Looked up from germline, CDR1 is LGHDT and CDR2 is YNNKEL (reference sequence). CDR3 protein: CASSQKPNTEAFF. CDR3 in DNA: TGTGCCAGCAGCCAAAAACCAAACACTGAAGCTTTCTTT.

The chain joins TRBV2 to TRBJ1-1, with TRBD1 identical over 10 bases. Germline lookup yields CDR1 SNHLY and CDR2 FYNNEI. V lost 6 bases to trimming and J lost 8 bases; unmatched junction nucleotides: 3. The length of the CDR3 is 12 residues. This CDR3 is CASREDRGEAFF. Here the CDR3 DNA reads TGTGCCAGCAGAGAGGACAGGGGGGAAGCTTTCTTT.

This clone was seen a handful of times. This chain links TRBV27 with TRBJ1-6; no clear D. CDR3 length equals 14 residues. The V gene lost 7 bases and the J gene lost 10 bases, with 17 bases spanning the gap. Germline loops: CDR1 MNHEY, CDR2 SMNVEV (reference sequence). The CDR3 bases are TGTGCCAGCACTCCTCGGAGGGTTGGATCACCCCTCCACTTT. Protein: CASTPRRVGSPLHF.

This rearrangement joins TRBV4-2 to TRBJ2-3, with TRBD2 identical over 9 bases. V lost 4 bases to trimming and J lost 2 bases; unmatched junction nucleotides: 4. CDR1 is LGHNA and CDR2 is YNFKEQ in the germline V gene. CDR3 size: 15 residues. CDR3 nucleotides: TGTGCCAGCAGCCGCGGGGGGGCTGTCACAGATACGCAGTATTTT. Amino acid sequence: CASSRGGAVTDTQYF.

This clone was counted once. The CDR3 sequence is CASSQDGTRKETQYF. DNA of the CDR3: TGCGCCAGCAGCCAAGACGGGACTAGAAAAGAGACCCAGTACTTC. The chain combines TRBV4-1 with TRBJ2-5; TRBD2 aligns across 8 bases. Germline CDR1 and CDR2: MGHRA and YSYEKL. The CDR3 sequence is 15 residues long. Trimming took 0 bases from V and 3 from J; bases not matched to a gene: 3.

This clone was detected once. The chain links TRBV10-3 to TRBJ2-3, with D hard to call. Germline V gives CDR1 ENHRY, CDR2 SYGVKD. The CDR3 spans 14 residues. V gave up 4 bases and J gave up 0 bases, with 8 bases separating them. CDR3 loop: CAISGGQSTDTQYF. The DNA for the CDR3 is TGTGCCATCAGTGGTGGCCAAAGCACAGATACGCAGTATTTT.